Reported below is one T cell receptor (beta chain). This entry is derived from a study of blood T cell repertoires in COVID-19. Study in general: Researchers got acute and convalescent COVID-19 samples from the United States, Italy and Spain. The analysed material was cDNA or gDNA that came from T cells, B-cell-depleted T cells, or PBMCs.

Germline V CDR1 and CDR2: MDHEN, SYDVKM. V lost 3 bases to trimming and J lost 4 bases, with 10 bases between them. The CDR3 extends over 13 amino acids. Authors' analysis steps: The assay estimated nucleated cells by amplifying reference gene primers. Clones were sequenced by immunoSEQ multiplex PCR, and TCRdb holds only the in-frame ones, with some missing. That table gives V, J and clone size, and the DNA gave D and trimming. Here the sample spans fewer than 300,000 clones, around 89% being singletons. This chain joins TRBV28 and TRBJ2-7; D perhaps matches TRBD2 (5 bases). This receptor was taken from a man aged 25-45 years with acute or convalescent COVID-19. Sequences were obtained from peripheral blood. The CDR3 DNA is TGTGCCAGCAGTTTGAGGGCGCGATACGAGCAGTACTTC. Translating it yields CASSLRARYEQYF.